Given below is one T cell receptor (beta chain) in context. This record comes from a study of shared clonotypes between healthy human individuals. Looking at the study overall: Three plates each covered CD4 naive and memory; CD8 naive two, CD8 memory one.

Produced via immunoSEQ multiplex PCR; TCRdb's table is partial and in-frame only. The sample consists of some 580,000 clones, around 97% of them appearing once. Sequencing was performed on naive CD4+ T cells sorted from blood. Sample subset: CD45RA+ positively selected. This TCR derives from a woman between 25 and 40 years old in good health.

CDR3 DNA: TGCGCCAGCAGCCGACTGACTAGCGGGAGCACAGATACGCAGTATTTT. It encodes CASSRLTSGSTDTQYF. This sequence joins TRBV5-1 and TRBJ2-3; TRBD2 matches 10 bases. The V gene's germline CDR1 is SGHRS and CDR2 YFSETQ. The CDR3 consists of 16 residues. V shed 4 bases, J shed 0 bases, and the junction held 5 bases outside the gene matches.